This TCR beta chain is from a study of shared clonotypes between healthy human individuals. Germline-derived CDR1 and CDR2 are MDHEN and SYDVKM. V trimming: 8 bases; J trimming: 7 bases; junction bases outside the gene matches: 9. There are 14 residues in the CDR3. This clone was seen a single time. The authors ran the assay at deep level. Replicate PCRs were loaded with roughly 300 ng DNA from unsorted PBMC, around 28,000 T cell genomes. It was on ten immunoSEQ deep assay plates that unsorted PBMC DNA was sequenced. The assay was immunoSEQ multiplex PCR, and TCRdb's table has in-frame clones only and misses some. The table records some 490,000 clones, roughly 80% of them present only once.

The chain couples TRBV28 to TRBJ2-7; TRBD2 aligns across 12 bases. The clonotype comes from a woman aged 40 to 50 in good health. Some clones in this sample may be carry-over from other donors' samples. The source material was PBMCs. The CDR3 DNA reads as TGTGCCAGCGGAGCCCTAGCGGGAGGGTTTGAGCAGTACTTC. Its translation: CASGALAGGFEQYF.